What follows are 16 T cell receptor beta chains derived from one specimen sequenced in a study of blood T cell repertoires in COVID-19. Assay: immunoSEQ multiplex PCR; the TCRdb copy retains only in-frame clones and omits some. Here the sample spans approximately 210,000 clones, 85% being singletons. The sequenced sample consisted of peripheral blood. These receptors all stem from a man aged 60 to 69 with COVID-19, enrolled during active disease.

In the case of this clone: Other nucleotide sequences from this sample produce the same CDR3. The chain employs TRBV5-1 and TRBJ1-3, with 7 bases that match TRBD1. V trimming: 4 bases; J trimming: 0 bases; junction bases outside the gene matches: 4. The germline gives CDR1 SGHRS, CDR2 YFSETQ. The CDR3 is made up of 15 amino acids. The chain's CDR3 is CASSPGQISGNTIYF. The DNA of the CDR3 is TGCGCCAGCAGCCCGGGACAGATCTCTGGAAACACCATATATTTT.

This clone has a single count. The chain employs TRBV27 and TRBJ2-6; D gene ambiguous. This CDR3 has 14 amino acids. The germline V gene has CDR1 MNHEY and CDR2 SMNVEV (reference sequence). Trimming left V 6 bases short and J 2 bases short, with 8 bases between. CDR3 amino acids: CASRSVPGANVLTF. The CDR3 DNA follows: TGTGCCAGCAGGAGCGTCCCTGGGGCCAACGTCCTGACTTTC.

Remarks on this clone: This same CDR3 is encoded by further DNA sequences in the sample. CDR3 DNA sequence: TGTGCCAGCAGCGTAGGAGAGGCGAACACTGAAGCTTTCTTT. Protein product: CASSVGEANTEAFF. This chain uses TRBV9 with TRBJ1-1; D is uncertain. Per germline, CDR1 SGDLS and CDR2 YYNGEE. The V gene lost 0 bases and the J gene lost 1 base, with 7 bases spanning the gap. The CDR3 has 14 amino acids.

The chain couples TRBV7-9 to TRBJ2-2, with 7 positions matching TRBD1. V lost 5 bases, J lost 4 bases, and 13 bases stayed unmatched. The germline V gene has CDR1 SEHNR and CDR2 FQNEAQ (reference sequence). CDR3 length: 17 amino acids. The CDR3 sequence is CASSPMVQGSFTGELFF. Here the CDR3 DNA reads TGTGCCAGCAGCCCTATGGTACAGGGGAGCTTCACCGGGGAGCTGTTTTTT.

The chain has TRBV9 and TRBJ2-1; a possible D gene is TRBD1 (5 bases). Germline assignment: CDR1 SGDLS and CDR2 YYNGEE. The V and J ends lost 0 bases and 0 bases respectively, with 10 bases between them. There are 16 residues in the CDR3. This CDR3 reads CASSVEDRSSYNEQFF. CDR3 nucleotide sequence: TGTGCCAGCAGCGTAGAAGACAGATCCTCCTACAATGAGCAGTTCTTC.

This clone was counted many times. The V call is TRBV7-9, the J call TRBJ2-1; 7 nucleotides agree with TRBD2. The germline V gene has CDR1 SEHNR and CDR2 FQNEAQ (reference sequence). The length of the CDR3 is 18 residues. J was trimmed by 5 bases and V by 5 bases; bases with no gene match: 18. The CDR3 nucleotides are TGTGCCAGCAGCACCCCTTTCAATCGGGAGGTACGCGACAATGAGCAGTTCTTC. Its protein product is CASSTPFNREVRDNEQFF.

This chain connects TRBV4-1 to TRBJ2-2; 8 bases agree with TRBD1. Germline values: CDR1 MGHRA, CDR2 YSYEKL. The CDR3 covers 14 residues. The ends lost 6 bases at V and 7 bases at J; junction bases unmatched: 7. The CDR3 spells CASSLSGGIGELFF. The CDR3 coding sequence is TGCGCCAGCAGTTTATCAGGGGGCATCGGGGAGCTGTTTTTT.

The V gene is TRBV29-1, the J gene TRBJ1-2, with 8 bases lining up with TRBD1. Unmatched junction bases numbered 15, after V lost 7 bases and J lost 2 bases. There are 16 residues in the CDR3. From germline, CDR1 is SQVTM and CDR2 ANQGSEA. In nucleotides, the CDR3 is TGCAGCGCCTCTCGCCGCACAGGGGGAATCAACTATGGCTACACCTTC. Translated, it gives CSASRRTGGINYGYTF.

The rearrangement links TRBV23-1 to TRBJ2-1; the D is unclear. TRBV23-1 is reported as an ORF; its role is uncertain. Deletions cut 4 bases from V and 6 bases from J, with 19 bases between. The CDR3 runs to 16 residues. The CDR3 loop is CASSRRHLPRINEQFF. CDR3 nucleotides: TGCGCCAGCAGTCGTAGACACCTACCAAGAATCAATGAGCAGTTCTTC.

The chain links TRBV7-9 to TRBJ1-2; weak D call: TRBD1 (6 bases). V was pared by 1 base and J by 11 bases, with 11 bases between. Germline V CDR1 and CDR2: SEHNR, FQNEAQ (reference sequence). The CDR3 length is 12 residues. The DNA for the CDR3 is TGTGCCAGCAGCTTAGGACAGGTGGGGTACACCTTC. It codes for CASSLGQVGYTF.

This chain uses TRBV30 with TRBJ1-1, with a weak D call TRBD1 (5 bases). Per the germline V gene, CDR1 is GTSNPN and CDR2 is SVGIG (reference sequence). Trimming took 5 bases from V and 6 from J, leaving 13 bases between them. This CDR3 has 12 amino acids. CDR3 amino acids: CAWYYWGAEAFF. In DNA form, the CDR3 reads TGTGCCTGGTACTATTGGGGGGCTGAAGCTTTCTTT. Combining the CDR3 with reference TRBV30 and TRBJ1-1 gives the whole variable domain SQTIHQWPATLVQPVGSPLSLECTVEGTSNPNLYWYRQAAGRGLQLLFYSVGIGQISSEVPQNLSASRPQDRQFILSSKKLLLSDSGFYLCAWYYWGAEAFFGQGTRLTVV.

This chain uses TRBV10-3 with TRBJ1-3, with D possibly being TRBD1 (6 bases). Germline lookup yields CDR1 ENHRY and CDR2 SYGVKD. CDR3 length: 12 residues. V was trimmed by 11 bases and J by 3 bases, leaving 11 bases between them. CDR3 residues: CAARGSGNTIYF. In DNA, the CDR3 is TGTGCCGCAAGGGGGAGTGGAAACACCATATATTTT.

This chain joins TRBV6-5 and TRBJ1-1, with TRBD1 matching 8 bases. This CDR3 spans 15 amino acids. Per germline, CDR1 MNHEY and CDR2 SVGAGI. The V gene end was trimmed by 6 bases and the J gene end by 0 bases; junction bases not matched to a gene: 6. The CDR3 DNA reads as TGTGCCAGCAGCTCGCCGGGACAGGTGAACACTGAAGCTTTCTTT. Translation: CASSSPGQVNTEAFF.

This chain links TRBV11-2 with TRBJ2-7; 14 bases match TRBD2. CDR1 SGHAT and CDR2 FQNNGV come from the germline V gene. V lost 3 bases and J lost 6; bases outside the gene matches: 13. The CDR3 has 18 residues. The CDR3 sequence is CASSFTSGTSGRRGEQYF. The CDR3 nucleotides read TGTGCCAGCAGCTTCACTTCCGGGACTAGCGGGAGAAGGGGCGAGCAGTACTTC. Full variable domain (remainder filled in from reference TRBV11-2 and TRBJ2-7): EAGVAQSPRYKIIEKRQSVAFWCNPISGHATLYWYQQILGQGPKLLIQFQNNGVVDDSQLPKDRFSAERLKGVDSTLKIQPAKLEDSAVYLCASSFTSGTSGRRGEQYFGPGTRLTVT.

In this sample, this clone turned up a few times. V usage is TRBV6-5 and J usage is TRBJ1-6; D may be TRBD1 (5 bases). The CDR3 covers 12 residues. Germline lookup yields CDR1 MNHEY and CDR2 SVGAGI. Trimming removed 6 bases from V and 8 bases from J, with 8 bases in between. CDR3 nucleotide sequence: TGTGCCAGCAGGGAGGGGTATTCACCCCTCCACTTT. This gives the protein CASREGYSPLHF.

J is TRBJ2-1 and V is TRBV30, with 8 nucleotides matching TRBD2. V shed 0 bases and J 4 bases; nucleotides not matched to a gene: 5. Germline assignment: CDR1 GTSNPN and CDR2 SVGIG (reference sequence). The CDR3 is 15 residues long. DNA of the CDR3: TGTGCCTGGAGTGTACTGAGCGGGGGTTACAATGAGCAGTTCTTC. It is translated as CAWSVLSGGYNEQFF.